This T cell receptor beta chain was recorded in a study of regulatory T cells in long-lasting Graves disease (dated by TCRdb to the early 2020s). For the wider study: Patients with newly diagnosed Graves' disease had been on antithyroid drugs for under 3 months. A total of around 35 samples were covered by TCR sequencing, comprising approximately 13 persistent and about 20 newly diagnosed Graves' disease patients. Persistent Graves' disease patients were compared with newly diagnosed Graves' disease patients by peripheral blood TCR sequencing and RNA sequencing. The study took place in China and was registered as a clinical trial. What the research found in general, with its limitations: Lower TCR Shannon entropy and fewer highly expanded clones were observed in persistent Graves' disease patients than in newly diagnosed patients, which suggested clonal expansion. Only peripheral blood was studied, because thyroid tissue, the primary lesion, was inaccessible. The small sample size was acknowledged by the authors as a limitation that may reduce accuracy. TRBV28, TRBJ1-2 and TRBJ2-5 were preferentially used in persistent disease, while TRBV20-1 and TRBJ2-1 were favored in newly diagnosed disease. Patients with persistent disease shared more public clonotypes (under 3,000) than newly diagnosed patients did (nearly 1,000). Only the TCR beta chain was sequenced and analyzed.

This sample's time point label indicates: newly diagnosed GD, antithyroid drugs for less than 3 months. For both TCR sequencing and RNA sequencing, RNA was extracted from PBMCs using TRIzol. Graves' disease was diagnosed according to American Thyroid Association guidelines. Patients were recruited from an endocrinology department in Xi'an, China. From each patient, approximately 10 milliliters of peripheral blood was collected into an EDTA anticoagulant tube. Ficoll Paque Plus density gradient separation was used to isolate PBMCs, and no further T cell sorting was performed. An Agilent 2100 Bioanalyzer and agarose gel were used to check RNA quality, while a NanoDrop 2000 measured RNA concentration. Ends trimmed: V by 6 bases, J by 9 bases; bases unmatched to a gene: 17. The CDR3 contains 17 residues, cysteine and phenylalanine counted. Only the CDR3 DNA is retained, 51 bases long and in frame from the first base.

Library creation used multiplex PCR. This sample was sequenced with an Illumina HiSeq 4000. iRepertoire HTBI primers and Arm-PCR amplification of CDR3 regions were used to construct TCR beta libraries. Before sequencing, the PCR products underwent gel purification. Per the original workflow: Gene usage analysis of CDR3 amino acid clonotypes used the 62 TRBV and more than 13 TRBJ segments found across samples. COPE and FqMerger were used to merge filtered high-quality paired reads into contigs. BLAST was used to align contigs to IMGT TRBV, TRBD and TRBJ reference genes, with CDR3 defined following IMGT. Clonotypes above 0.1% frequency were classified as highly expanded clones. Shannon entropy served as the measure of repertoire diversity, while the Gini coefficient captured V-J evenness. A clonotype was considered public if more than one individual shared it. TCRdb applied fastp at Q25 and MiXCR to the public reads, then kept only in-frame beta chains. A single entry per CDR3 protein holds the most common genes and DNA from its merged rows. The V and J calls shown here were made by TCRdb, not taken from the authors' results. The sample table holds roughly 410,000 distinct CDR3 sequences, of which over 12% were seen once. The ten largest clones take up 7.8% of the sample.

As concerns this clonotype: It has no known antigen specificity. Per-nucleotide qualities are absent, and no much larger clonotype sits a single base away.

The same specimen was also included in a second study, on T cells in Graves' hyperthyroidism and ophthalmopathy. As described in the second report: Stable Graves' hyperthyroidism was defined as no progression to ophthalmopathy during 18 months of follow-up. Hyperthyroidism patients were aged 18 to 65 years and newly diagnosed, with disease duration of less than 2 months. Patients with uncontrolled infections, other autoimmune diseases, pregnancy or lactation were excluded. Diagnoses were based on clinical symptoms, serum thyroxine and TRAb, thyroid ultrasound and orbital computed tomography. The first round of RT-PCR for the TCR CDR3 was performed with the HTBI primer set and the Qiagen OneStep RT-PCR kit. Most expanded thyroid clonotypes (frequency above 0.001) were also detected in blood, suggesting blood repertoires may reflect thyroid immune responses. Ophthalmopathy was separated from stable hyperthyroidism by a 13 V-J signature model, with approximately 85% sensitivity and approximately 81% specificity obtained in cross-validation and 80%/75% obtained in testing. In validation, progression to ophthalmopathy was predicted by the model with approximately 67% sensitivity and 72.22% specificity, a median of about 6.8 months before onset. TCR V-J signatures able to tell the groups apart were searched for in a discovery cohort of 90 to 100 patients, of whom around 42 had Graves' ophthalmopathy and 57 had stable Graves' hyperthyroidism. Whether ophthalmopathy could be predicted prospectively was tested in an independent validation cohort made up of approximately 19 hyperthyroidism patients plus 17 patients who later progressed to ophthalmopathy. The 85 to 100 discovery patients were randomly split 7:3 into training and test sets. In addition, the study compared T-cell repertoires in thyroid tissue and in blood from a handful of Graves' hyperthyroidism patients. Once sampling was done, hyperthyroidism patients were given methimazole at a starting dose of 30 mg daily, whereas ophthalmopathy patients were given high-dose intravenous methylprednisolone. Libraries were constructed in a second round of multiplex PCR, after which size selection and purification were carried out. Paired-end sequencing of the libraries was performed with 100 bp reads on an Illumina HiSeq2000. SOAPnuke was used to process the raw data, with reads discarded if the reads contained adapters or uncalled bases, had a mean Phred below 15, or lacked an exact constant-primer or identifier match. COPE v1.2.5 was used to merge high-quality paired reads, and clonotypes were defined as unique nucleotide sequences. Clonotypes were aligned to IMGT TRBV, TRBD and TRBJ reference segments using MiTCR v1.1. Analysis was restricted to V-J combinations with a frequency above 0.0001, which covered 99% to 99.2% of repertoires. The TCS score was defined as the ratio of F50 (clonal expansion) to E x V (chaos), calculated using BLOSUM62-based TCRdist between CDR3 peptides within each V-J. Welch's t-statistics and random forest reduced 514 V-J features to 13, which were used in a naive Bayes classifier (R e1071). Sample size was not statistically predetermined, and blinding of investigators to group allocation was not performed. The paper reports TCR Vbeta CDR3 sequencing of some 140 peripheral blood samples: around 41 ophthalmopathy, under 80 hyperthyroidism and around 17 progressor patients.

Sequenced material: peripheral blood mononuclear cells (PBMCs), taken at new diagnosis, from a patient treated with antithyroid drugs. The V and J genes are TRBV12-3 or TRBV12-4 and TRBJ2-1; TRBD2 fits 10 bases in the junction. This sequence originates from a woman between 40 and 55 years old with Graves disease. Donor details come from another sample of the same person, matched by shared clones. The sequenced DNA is TGTGCCAGCAGCCCCAGTGCTAGCGGGAGAAGAGTAAGTGAGCAGTTCTTC. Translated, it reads CASSPSASGRRVSEQFF.